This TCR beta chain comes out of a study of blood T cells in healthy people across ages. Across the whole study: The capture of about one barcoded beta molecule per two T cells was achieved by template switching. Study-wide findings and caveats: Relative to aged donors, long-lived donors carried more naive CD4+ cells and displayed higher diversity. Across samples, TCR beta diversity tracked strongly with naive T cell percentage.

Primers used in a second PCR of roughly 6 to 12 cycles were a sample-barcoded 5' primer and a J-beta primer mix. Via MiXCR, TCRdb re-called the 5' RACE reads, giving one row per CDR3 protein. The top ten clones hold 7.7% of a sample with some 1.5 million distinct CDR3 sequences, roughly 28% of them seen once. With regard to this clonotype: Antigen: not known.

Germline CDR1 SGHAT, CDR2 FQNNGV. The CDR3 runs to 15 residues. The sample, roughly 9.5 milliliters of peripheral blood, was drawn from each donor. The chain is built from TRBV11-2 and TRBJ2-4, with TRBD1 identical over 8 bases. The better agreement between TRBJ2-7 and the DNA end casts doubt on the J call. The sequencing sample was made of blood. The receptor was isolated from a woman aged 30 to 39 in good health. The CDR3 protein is CASSALTGVQDEQYF. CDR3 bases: TGTGCCAGCAGCGCCCTGACAGGGGTCCAGGACGAGCAGTACTTC.